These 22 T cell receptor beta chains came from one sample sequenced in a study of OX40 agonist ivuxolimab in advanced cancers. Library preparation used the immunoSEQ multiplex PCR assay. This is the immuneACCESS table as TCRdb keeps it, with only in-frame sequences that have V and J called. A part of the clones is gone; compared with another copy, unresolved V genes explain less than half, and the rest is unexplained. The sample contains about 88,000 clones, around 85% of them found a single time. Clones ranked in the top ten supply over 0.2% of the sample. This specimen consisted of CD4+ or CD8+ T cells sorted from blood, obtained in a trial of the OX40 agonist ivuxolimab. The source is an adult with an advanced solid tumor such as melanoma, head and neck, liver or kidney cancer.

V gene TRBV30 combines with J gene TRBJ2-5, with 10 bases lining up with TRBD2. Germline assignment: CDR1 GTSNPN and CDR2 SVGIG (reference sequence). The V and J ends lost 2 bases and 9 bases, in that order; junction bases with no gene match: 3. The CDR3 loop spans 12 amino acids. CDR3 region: CAWSLSGGAQYF. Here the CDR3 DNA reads TGTGCCTGGAGTCTCAGCGGGGGGGCCCAGTACTTC.

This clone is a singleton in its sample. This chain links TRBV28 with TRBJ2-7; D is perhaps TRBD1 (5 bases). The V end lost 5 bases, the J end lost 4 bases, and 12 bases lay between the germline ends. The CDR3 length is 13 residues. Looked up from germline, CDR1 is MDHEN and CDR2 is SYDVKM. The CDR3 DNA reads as TGTGCCAGCAGTCCAGGTCAGGGATACGAGCAGTACGTC. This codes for CASSPGQGYEQYV.

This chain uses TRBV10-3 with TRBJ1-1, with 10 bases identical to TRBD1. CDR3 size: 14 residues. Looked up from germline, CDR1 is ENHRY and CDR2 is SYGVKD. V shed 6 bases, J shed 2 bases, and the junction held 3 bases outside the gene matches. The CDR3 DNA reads TGTGCCATCAGGGGGGACAGGGGAAACACTGAAGCTTTCTTT. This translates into CAIRGDRGNTEAFF.

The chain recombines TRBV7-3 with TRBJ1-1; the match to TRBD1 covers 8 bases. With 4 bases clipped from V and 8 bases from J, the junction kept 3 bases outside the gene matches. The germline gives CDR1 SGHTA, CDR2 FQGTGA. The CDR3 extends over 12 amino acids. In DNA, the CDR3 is TGTGCCAGCAGCTCAAGACAGGGGGAAGCTTTCTTT. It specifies CASSSRQGEAFF.

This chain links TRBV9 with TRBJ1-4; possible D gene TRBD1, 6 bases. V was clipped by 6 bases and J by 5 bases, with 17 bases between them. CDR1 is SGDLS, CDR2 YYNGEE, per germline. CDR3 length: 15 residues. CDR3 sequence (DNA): TGTGCCAGCAACACACTAGGGGGTCAGAATGAAAAACTGTTTTTT. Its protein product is CASNTLGGQNEKLFF. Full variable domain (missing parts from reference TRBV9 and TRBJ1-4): DSGVTQTPKHLITATGQRVTLRCSPRSGDLSVYWYQQSLDQGLQFLIQYYNGEERAKGNILERFSAQQFPDLHSELNLSSLELGDSALYFCASNTLGGQNEKLFFGSGTQLSVL.

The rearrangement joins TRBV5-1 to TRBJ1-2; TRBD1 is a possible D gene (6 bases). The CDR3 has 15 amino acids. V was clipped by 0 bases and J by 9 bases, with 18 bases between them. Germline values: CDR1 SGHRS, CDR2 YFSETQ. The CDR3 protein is CASSLESGVTYRYTF. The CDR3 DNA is TGCGCCAGCAGCTTGGAGTCAGGGGTGACGTATCGCTACACCTTC. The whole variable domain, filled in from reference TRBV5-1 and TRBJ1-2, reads KAGVTQTPRYLIKTRGQQVTLSCSPISGHRSVSWYQQTPGQGLQFLFEYFSETQRNKGNFPGRFSGRQFSNSRSEMNVSTLELGDSALYLCASSLESGVTYRYTFGSGTRLTVV.

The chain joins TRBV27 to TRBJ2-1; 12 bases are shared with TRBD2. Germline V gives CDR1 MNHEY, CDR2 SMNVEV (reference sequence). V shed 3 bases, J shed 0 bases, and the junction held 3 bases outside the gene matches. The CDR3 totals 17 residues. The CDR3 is CASSFKLAGGSYNEQFF. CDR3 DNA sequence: TGTGCCAGCAGTTTCAAACTAGCGGGGGGCTCCTACAATGAGCAGTTCTTC.

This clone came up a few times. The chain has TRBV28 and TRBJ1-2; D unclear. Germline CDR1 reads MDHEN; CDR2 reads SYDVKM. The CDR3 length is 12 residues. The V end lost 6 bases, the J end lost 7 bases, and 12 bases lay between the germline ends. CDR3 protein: CASRGREGGYTF. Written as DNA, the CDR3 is TGTGCCAGCAGAGGTAGGGAAGGTGGCTACACCTTC.

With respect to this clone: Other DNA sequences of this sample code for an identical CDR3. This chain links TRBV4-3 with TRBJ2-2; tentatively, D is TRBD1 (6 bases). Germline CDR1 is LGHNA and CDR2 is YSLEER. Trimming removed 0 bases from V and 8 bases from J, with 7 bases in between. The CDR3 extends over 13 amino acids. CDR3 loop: CASSQDRGGELFF. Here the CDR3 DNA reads TGCGCCAGCAGCCAAGACAGGGGTGGGGAGCTGTTTTTT.

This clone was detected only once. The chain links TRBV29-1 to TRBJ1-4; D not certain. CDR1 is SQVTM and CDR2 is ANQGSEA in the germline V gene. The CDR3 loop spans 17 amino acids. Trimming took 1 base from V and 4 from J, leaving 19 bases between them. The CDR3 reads CSVEVGGEPGNNEKLFF. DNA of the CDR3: TGCAGCGTTGAAGTCGGAGGAGAGCCTGGGAATAATGAAAAACTGTTTTTT.

The CDR3: CASSIYGGGINNEQFF. In nucleotides, the CDR3 is TGTGCCAGTAGTATATATGGGGGCGGCATAAACAATGAGCAGTTCTTC. The chain uses TRBV19 and TRBJ2-1, with D perhaps matching TRBD1 (6 bases). The CDR3 runs 16 residues. Trimming took off 2 bases at V and 5 bases at J, with 16 bases between the two ends. CDR1 LNHDA and CDR2 SQIVND come from the germline V gene (reference sequence).

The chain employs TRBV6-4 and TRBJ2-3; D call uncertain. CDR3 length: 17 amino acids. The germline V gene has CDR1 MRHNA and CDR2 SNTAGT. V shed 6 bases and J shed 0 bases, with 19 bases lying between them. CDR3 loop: CASRIQPEDTSTDTQYF. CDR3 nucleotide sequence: TGTGCCAGCAGGATACAGCCGGAAGACACTAGCACAGATACGCAGTATTTT.

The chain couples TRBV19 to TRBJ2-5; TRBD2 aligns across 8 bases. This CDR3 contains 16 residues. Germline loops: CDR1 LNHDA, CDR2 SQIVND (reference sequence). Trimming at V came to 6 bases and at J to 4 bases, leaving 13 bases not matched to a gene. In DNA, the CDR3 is TGTGCCAGTAGCCCTCCCGGGGGGGTGGTGGGAGAGACCCAGTACTTC. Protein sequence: CASSPPGGVVGETQYF.

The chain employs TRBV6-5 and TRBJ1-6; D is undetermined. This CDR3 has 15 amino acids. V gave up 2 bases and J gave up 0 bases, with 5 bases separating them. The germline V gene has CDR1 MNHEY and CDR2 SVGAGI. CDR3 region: CASSYRDSYNSPLHF. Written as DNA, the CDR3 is TGTGCCAGCAGTTACAGGGACTCCTATAATTCACCCCTCCACTTT.

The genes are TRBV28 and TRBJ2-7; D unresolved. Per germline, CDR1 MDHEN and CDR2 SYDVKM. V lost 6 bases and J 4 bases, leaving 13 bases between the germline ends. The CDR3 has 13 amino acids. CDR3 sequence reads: CASRGRPRYEQYF. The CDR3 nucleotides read TGTGCCAGCAGAGGACGGCCCAGGTACGAGCAGTACTTC.

The CDR3 sequence: CASSMGQAGGYGYTF. The CDR3 DNA is TGTGCCAGTAGTATGGGGCAGGCCGGGGGCTATGGCTACACCTTC. The chain employs TRBV19 and TRBJ1-2, with D tentatively TRBD1 (5 bases). Trimming removed 3 bases at V and 4 bases at J, with 15 bases between. CDR1 is LNHDA and CDR2 is SQIVND in the germline V gene (reference sequence). The length of the CDR3 is 15 residues.

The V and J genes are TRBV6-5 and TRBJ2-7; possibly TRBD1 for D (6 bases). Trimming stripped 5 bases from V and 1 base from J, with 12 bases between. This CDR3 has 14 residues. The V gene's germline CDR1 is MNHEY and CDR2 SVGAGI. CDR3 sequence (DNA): TGTGCCAGCAGTGCCACAGGGTCTTCCTACGAGCAGTACTTC. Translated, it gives CASSATGSSYEQYF.

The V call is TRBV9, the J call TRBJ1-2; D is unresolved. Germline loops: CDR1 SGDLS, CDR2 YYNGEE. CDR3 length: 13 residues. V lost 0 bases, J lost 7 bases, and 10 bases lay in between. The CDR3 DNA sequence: TGTGCCAGCAGCGTAGGGTGGGGAGGTGGCTACACCTTC. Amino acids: CASSVGWGGGYTF.

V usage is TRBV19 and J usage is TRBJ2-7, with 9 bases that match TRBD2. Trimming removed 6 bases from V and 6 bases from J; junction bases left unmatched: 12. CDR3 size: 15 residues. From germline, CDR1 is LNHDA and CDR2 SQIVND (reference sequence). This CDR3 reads CASRVGGLAGSEQYF. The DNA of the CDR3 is TGTGCCAGTAGAGTTGGCGGGCTAGCGGGGTCCGAGCAGTACTTC.

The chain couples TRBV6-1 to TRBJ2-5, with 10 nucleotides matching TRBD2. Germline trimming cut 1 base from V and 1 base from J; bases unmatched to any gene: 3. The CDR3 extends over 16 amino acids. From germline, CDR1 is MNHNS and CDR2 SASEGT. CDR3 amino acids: CASSEDIAGGQETQYF. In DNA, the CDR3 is TGTGCCAGCAGTGAAGACATAGCGGGGGGCCAAGAGACCCAGTACTTC.

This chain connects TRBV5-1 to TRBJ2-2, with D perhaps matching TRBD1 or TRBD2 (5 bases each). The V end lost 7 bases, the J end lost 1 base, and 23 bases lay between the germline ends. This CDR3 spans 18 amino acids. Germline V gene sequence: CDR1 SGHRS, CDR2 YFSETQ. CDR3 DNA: TGCGCCAGCTACTCCGGGGCCCCCGGACAAATGAACACCGGGGAGCTGTTTTTT. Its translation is CASYSGAPGQMNTGELFF.

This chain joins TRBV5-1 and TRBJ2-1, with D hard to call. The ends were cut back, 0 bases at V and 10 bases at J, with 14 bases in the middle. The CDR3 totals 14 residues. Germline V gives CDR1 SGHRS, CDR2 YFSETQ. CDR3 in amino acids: CASSLASSPREQFF. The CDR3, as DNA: TGCGCCAGCAGCTTGGCCTCCTCCCCCCGGGAGCAGTTCTTC.